The 17 T cell receptor beta chains below were found in one sample sequenced in a study of Graves' ophthalmopathy and Graves' hyperthyroidism. Amplification of the TCR beta CDR3 regions used RNA transcripts (as template). HTBI primers primed a first-round RT-PCR, and a second-round multiplex PCR followed. TCRdb called the multiplex PCR reads again in MiXCR, with one record for every CDR3 protein. The sample lists about 370,000 distinct CDR3 sequences, about 18% seen once, with roughly 1.4% in the top ten. The sample consisted of peripheral blood. Receptors were obtained from a young woman with Graves' ophthalmopathy.

This clonotype was counted many times. The rearrangement links TRBV5-1 to TRBJ2-2, with D perhaps matching TRBD2 (5 bases). The germline gives CDR1 SGHRS, CDR2 YFSETQ. The V gene lost 9 bases and the J gene lost 3 bases, with 9 bases spanning the gap. The CDR3 has 12 residues. CDR3 coding DNA: TGCGCCACCCGGGAACACACCGGGGAGCTGTTTTTT. This encodes CATREHTGELFF.

The table lists this clonotype with many counts. This rearrangement joins TRBV7-2 to TRBJ1-5, with TRBD1 identical over 8 bases. The CDR3 runs to 13 residues. The germline gives CDR1 SGHTA, CDR2 FQGNSA. V trimming: 8 bases; J trimming: 6 bases; junction bases outside the gene matches: 6. DNA of the CDR3: TGTGCCAGCCAGGGGCAGGGGGCTCAGCCCCAGCATTTT. Protein: CASQGQGAQPQHF.

This clonotype was counted at least ten times. J is TRBJ1-1 and V is TRBV4-2; D is unclear. This CDR3 is built from 15 residues. Trimming stripped 1 base from V and 3 bases from J, with 12 bases between. The germline CDR1 and CDR2 sequences are LGHNA and YNFKEQ. The CDR3 here is CASSQVGREYTEAFF. The CDR3 DNA reads as TGTGCCAGCAGCCAAGTGGGCCGGGAATACACTGAAGCTTTCTTT.

This clonotype was recorded many times. This sequence joins TRBV6-2 or TRBV6-3 and TRBJ1-5; no reliable D call. The V end was cut by 6 bases, the J end by 2 bases, with 17 bases between. In germline, CDR1 is MNHEY, CDR2 SVGEGT. The CDR3 runs to 16 residues. This chain's CDR3 is CASSRLSEWGNQPQHF. The CDR3 region has the DNA TGTGCCAGCAGCCGTTTGTCGGAGTGGGGCAATCAGCCCCAGCATTTT.

This clonotype came up many times. The chain combines TRBV7-2 with TRBJ2-7, with 10 bases lining up with TRBD2. Germline-derived CDR1 and CDR2 are SGHTA and FQGNSA. The CDR3 is 14 amino acids. Trimming at V came to 4 bases and at J to 2 bases, leaving 2 bases not matched to a gene. CDR3 in amino acids: CASSWTSGAYEQYF. CDR3 nucleotides: TGTGCCAGCAGCTGGACTAGCGGAGCCTACGAGCAGTACTTC.

This clonotype has ten or more counts. The chain uses TRBV30 and TRBJ1-1; 11 positions agree with TRBD1. There are 15 residues in the CDR3. Trimming cost V 2 bases and J 5 bases; bases outside gene matches: 7. Germline V gene sequence: CDR1 GTSNPN, CDR2 SVGIG (reference sequence). CDR3 residues: CAWSWTGGVETEAFF. CDR3 in DNA: TGTGCCTGGAGTTGGACAGGGGGCGTGGAGACTGAAGCTTTCTTT.

This clonotype has at least ten counts. This chain joins TRBV6-5 and TRBJ1-5; TRBD1 might be the D (6 bases). CDR1 and CDR2 from the germline V gene are MNHEY and SVGAGI. The CDR3 contains 14 residues. V gave up 5 bases and J gave up 3 bases, with 11 bases separating them. This CDR3 reads CASSIGQFNQPQHF. The CDR3 DNA sequence: TGTGCCAGCAGTATCGGACAGTTCAATCAGCCCCAGCATTTT.

This clonotype was counted at least ten times. The chain employs TRBV4-3 and TRBJ2-6; D call uncertain. CDR1 and CDR2 (germline): LGHNA, YSLEER. The V and J ends lost 2 bases and 2 bases respectively, with 7 bases between them. The CDR3 length is 15 residues. The CDR3 here is CASSQNTPGANVLTF. In DNA, the CDR3 is TGCGCCAGCAGCCAAAACACCCCTGGGGCCAACGTCCTGACTTTC.

The V gene is TRBV2, the J gene TRBJ2-7; 8 nucleotides match TRBD1. The CDR3 has 15 amino acids. Germline V gives CDR1 SNHLY, CDR2 FYNNEI. V was pared by 6 bases and J by 0 bases, with 7 bases of the junction left unmatched. The CDR3 loop is CASREDRAISYEQYF. CDR3 coding DNA: TGTGCCAGCAGAGAGGACAGGGCTATCTCCTACGAGCAGTACTTC.

This clonotype was detected ten times or more. J is TRBJ2-5 and V is TRBV7-2; possibly TRBD1 for D (5 bases). Germline V CDR1 and CDR2: SGHTA, FQGNSA. The CDR3 covers 14 residues. V was cut by 7 bases and J by 2 bases, with 14 bases left in between. CDR3 coding DNA: TGTGCCAGCAAAAAGGGGCTTACGCAAGAGACCCAGTACTTC. This codes for CASKKGLTQETQYF.

The chain recombines TRBV12-3 or TRBV12-4 with TRBJ2-7; 7 nucleotides align to TRBD1. The CDR3 consists of 14 residues. J gave up 2 bases and V 2 bases, and 3 bases lay outside the gene matches. CDR3 sequence: CASSLQGDAYEQYF. In DNA form, the CDR3 reads TGTGCCAGCAGTTTACAGGGGGATGCCTACGAGCAGTACTTC.

This clonotype appeared many times. V and J are TRBV10-3 and TRBJ2-4; 8 nucleotides align to TRBD1. Germline assignment: CDR1 ENHRY and CDR2 SYGVKD. J lost 1 base, V lost 2 bases, and 7 bases had no gene match. The CDR3 length is 17 residues. The CDR3 loop reads CAISEGTGTGAKNIQYF. The CDR3 DNA reads as TGTGCCATCAGTGAGGGGACAGGTACGGGGGCCAAAAACATTCAGTACTTC.

This clonotype was recorded at least ten times. For the CDR3, the DNA is TGTGCCAGCAGCCCTCACAGCTACGAGCAGTACTTC. Translated: CASSPHSYEQYF. This sequence joins TRBV7-2 and TRBJ2-7; D unresolved. The V and J ends lost 5 bases and 3 bases respectively, with 8 bases between them. This CDR3 contains 12 residues. CDR1 is SGHTA, CDR2 FQGNSA, per germline. Looking up the rest from reference TRBV7-2 and TRBJ2-7 gives the full variable domain: GAGVSQSPSNKVTEKGKDVELRCDPISGHTALYWYRQSLGQGLEFLIYFQGNSAPDKSGLPSDRFSAERTGGSVSTLTIQRTQQEDSAVYLCASSPHSYEQYFGPGTRLTVT.

This clonotype was seen repeatedly, ten times or more. The chain has TRBV20-1 and TRBJ2-5; D is possibly TRBD2 (6 bases). The V gene's germline CDR1 is DFQATT and CDR2 SNEGSKA (reference sequence). V was clipped by 0 bases and J by 5 bases, with 13 bases between them. The CDR3 loop spans 14 amino acids. The CDR3 loop is CSARDAASVETQYF. The CDR3 coding sequence is TGCAGTGCTAGAGATGCAGCTAGCGTGGAGACCCAGTACTTC.

This chain joins TRBV7-3 and TRBJ1-1, with TRBD1 matching 10 bases. Losses at the gene ends were 5 bases for V and 6 bases for J; bases not matched to a gene: 9. Germline CDR1 reads SGHTA; CDR2 reads FQGTGA. The CDR3 spans 15 residues. CDR3 bases: TGTGCCAGCAGCCCCGGGGGGACAGGGGTCGCTGAAGCTTTCTTT. Translating it yields CASSPGGTGVAEAFF.

This clonotype was detected ten times or more. This chain links TRBV25-1 with TRBJ2-7; D possibly corresponds to TRBD1 (5 bases). The CDR3 spans 14 residues. Germline V gene sequence: CDR1 MGHDK, CDR2 SYGVNS. Trimming took off 1 base at V and 0 bases at J, with 7 bases between the two ends. The CDR3 DNA reads TGTGCCAGCAGTGAATCCAGGGTCTCCTACGAGCAGTACTTC. This codes for CASSESRVSYEQYF.

This clonotype occurred many times. The rearrangement links TRBV7-2 to TRBJ2-5; tentatively, D is TRBD1 (5 bases). This CDR3 contains 14 residues. Germline V gives CDR1 SGHTA, CDR2 FQGNSA. V was cut by 1 base and J by 5 bases, with 11 bases left in between. Here the CDR3 DNA reads TGTGCCAGCAGCTTAGAGTCAGGGTGGGAGACCCAGTACTTC. Residues: CASSLESGWETQYF. Variable domain in full (rest from reference TRBV7-2 and TRBJ2-5): GAGVSQSPSNKVTEKGKDVELRCDPISGHTALYWYRQSLGQGLEFLIYFQGNSAPDKSGLPSDRFSAERTGGSVSTLTIQRTQQEDSAVYLCASSLESGWETQYFGPGTRLLVL.